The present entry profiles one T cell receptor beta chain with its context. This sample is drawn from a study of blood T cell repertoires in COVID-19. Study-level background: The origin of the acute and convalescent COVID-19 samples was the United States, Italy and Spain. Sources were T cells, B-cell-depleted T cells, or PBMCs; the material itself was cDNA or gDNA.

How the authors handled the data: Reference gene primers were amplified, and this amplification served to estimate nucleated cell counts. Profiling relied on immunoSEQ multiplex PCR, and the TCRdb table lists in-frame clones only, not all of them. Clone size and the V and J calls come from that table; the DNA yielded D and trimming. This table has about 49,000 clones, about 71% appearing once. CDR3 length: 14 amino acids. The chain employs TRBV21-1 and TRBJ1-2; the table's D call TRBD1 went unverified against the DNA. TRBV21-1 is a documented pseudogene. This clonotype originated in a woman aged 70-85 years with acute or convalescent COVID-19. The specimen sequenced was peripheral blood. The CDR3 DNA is TGTGCCAGCAGCACCCGGGACAGCAACTATGGCTACACCTTC. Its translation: CASSTRDSNYGYTF.